This TCR beta chain was identified in a study of shared clonotypes between healthy human individuals. Whole-study results and caveats: Between a few donors, naive CD4 clonotypes were shared at a level of about 5%. Non-shared clonotypes showed lower generation probabilities than clonotypes common to all four donors. Memory subsets generally showed lower estimated richness than naive subsets. Clonotype sharing among the donors was expected to vary with sequencing depth.

Only in-frame clones appear in the TCRdb table, and some are missing; sequencing was by immunoSEQ multiplex PCR. Here the sample spans around 2.3 million clones, around 95% being singletons. As for this clone: Its specificity is not known.

Sequences were obtained from naive CD4+ T cells sorted from blood. As for subset: CD45RA+ positively selected. The receptor's source is a man aged 18 to 29 in good health.

The CDR3 here is CASSSDRVGQYF. The DNA of the CDR3 is TGTGCCAGCAGCTCGGACAGGGTGGGGCAGTACTTC. This chain connects TRBV11-2 to TRBJ2-7, with 8 bases identical to TRBD1. Looked up from germline, CDR1 is SGHAT and CDR2 is FQNNGV. J was trimmed by 9 bases and V by 4 bases; bases with no gene match: 5. The CDR3 is made up of 12 amino acids.